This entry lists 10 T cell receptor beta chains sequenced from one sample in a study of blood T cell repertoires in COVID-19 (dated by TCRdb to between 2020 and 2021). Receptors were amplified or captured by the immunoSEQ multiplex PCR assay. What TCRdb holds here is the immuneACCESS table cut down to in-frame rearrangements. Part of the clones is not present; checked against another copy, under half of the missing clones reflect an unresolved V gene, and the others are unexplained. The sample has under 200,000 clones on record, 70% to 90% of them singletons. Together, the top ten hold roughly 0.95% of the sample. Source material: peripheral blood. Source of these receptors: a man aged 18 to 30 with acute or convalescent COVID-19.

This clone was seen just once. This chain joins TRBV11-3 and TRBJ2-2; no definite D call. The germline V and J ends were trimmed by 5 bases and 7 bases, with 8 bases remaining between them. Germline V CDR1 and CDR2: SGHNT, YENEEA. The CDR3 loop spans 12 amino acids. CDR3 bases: TGTGCCAGCAGCCCAGATCACGGGGAGCTGTTTTTT. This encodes CASSPDHGELFF.

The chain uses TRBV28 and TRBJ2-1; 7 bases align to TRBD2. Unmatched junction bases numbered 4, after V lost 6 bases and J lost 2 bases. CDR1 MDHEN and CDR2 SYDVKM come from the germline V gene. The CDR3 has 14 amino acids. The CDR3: CASSRGGTYNEQFF. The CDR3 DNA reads TGTGCCAGCAGCCGCGGGGGTACCTACAATGAGCAGTTCTTC.

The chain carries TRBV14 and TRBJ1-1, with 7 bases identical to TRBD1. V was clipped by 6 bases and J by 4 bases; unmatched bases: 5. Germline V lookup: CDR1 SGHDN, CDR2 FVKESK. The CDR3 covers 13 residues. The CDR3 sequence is CASRSGGGTEAFF. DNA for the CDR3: TGTGCCAGCAGATCAGGGGGAGGCACTGAAGCTTTCTTT.

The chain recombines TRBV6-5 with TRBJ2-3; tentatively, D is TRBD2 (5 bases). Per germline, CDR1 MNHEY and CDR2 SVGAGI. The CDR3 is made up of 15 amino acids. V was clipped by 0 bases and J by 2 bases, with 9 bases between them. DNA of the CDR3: TGTGCCAGCAGTTACTCGGGGAGAAACACAGATACGCAGTATTTT. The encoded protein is CASSYSGRNTDTQYF.

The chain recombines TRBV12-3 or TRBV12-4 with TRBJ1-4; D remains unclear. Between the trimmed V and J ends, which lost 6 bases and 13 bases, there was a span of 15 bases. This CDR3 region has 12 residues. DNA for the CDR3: TGTGCCAGCAGCCCCATGCCCGGAGGACTGTTTTTT. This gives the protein CASSPMPGGLFF.

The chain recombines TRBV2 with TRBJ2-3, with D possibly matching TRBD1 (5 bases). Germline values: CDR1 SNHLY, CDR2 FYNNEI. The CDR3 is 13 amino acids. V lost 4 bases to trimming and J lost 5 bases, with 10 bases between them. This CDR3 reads CASSARQLDTQYF. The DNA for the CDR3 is TGTGCCAGCAGTGCTCGACAGTTAGATACGCAGTATTTT.

As DNA, the CDR3 is TGTGCCAGCTCACCACTGTGGTCGGGCACCAGTACAGGCGGGGGTCCAACCAATGAGCAGTTCTTC. Translated: CASSPLWSGTSTGGGPTNEQFF. This chain links TRBV18 with TRBJ2-1; 7 nucleotides agree with TRBD2. Germline V gene data show CDR1 as KGHSH and CDR2 as LQKENI. The CDR3 length is 22 residues. Losses at the gene ends were 1 base for V and 6 bases for J; bases not matched to a gene: 27.

DNA for the CDR3: TGTGCCAGCAGCTTGGAGGGGACAACTCATGGCTACACCTTC. It translates to CASSLEGTTHGYTF. This chain connects TRBV5-4 to TRBJ1-2; a possible D gene is TRBD1 (6 bases). The V and J ends lost 0 bases and 6 bases respectively, with 12 bases between them. The CDR3 length is 14 residues. From germline, CDR1 is SGHNT and CDR2 YYREEE (reference sequence).

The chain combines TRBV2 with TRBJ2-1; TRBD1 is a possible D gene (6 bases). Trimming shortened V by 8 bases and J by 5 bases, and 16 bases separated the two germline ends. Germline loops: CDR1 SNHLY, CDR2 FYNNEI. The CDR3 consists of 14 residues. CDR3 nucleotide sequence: TGTGCCAGCCGTAGGACAGAAAATAACAATGAGCAGTTCTTC. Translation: CASRRTENNNEQFF.

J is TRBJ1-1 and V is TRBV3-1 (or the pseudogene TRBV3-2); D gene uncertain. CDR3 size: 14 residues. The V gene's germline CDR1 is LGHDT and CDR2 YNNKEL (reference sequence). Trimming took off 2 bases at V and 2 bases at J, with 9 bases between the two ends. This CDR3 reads CASSQLSVNTEAFF. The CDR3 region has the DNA TGTGCCAGCAGCCAATTAAGCGTCAACACTGAAGCTTTCTTT.